Listed here is a single T cell receptor beta chain. Its target is not known. The data derive from a study of T cell responses to AZD1222 COVID-19 vaccine. Study-wide results and caveats: As reported, nearly half of all spike-specific TCRs target variant regions that are unmutated. Vaccine-related CD4 TCRs covered spike, predominating at 160-218 and 743-854. White British ancestry dominated among donors, who included more females, and clonal diversity was possibly underestimated.

Only in-frame clones appear in the TCRdb table, and some are missing; sequencing was by immunoSEQ multiplex PCR. Of some 130,000 clones in the sample, over 75% were seen once. Specimen: peripheral blood, collected 28 days after the second dose of the MenACWY control vaccine. The receptor's source is an adult who received the MenACWY meningococcal vaccine as a control.

The CDR3 is CASRGTSAADTQYF. The CDR3 DNA follows: TGTGCCAGCAGGGGGACTAGCGCTGCAGATACGCAGTATTTT. The chain recombines TRBV6-5 with TRBJ2-3, with TRBD2 matching 10 bases. J lost 4 bases, V lost 6 bases, and 4 bases had no gene match. This CDR3 is built from 14 residues. Germline V gene lookup returns CDR1 MNHEY and CDR2 SVGAGI.